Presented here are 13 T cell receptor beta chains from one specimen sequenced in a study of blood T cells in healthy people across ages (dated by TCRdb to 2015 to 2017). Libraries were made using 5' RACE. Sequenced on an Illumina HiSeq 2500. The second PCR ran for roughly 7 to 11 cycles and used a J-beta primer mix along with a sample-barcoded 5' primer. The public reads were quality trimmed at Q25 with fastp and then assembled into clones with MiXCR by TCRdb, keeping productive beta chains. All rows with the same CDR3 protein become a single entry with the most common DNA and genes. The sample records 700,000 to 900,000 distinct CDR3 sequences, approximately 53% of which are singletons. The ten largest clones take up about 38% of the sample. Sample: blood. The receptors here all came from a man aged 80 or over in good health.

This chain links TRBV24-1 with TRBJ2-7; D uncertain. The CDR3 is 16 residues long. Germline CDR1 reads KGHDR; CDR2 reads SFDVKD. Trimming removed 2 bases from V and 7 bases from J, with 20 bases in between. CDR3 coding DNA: TGTGCCACCAGTGATTCTACTTACTCTTCCTACAATGAGCAGTACTTC. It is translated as CATSDSTYSSYNEQYF.

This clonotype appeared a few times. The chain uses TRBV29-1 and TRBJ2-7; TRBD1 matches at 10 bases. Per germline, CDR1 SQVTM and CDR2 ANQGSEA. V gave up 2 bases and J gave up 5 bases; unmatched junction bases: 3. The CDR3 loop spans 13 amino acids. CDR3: CSVERDRGNEQYF. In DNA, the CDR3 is TGCAGCGTTGAAAGGGACAGGGGAAACGAGCAGTACTTC.

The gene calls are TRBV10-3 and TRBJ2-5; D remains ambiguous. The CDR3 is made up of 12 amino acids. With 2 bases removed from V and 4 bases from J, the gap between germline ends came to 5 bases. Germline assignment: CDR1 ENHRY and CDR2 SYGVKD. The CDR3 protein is CAISEPRETQYF. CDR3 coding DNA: TGTGCCATCAGTGAGCCCAGAGAGACCCAGTACTTC.

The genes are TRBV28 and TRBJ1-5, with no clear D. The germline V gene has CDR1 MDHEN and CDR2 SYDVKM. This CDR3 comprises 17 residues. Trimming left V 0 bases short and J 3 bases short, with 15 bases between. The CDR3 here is CASSLWRVKIPNQPQHF. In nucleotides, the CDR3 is TGTGCCAGCAGTTTATGGAGGGTAAAAATCCCCAATCAGCCCCAGCATTTT. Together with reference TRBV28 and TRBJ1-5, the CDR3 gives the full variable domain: DVKVTQSSRYLVKRTGEKVFLECVQDMDHENMFWYRQDPGLGLRLIYFSYDVKMKEKGDIPEGYSVSREKKERFSLILESASTNQTSMYLCASSLWRVKIPNQPQHFGDGTRLSIL.

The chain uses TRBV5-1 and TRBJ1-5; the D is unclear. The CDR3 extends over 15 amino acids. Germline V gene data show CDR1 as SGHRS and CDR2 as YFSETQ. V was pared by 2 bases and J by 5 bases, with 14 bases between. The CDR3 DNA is TGCGCCAGCAGCTTAGTCCCGGGGATTGATCAGCCCCAGCATTTT. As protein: CASSLVPGIDQPQHF.

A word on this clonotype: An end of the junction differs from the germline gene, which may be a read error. The CDR3 sequence is CASSRLGTGDENLFF. The CDR3 region has the DNA TGTGCCAGCAGTCGGCTCGGGACAGGGGATGAAAATCTGTTTTTT. The J gene is TRBJ1-4, the V gene TRBV6-5; 10 nucleotides agree with TRBD1. Germline V gene sequence: CDR1 MNHEY, CDR2 SVGAGI. CDR3 size: 15 residues.

The CDR3 sequence: CASSRQGDRHGHRYAYF. The CDR3 nucleotides read TGTGCCAGCAGCCGTCAGGGAGACCGACATGGGCACAGATACGCGTATTTT. This sequence joins TRBV7-9 and TRBJ2-3; D is possibly TRBD1 or TRBD2 (5 bases each). CDR1 and CDR2 from the germline V gene are SEHNR and FQNEAQ (reference sequence). V gave up 5 bases and J gave up 14 bases, with 32 bases separating them. CDR3 length: 17 residues.

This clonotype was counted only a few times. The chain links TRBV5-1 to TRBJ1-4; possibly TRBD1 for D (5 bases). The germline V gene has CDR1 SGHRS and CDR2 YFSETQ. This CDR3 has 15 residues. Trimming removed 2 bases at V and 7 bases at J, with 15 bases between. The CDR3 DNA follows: TGCGCCAGCAGCTTAACACCTAAGGGGACTGAAAAACTGTTTTTT. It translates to CASSLTPKGTEKLFF.

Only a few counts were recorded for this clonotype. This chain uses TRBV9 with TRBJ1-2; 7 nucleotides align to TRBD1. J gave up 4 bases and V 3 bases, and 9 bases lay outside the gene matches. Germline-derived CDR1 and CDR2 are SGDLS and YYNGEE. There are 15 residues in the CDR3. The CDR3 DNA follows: TGTGCCAGCAGCGCCGGGACAGAGCTTGTCTATGGCTACACCTTC. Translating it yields CASSAGTELVYGYTF.

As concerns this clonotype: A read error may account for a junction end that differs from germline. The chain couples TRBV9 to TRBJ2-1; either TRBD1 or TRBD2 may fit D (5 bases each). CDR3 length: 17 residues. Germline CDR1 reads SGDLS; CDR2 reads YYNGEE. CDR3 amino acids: CGSSVGASRPAGNEQFF. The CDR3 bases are TGTGGCAGCAGCGTAGGGGCTAGCCGACCAGCTGGCAATGAGCAGTTCTTC.

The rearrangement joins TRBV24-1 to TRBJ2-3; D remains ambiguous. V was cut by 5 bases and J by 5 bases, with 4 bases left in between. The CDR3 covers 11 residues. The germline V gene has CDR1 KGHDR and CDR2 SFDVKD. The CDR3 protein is CATSVEDTQYF. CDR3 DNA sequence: TGTGCCACCAGTGTAGAAGATACGCAGTATTTT.

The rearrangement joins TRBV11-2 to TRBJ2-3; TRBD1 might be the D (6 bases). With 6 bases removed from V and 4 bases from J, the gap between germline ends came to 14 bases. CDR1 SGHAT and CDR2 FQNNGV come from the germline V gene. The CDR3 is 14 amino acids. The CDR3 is CASSPTGGADTQYF. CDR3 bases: TGTGCCAGCAGTCCGACAGGTGGGGCAGATACGCAGTATTTT.

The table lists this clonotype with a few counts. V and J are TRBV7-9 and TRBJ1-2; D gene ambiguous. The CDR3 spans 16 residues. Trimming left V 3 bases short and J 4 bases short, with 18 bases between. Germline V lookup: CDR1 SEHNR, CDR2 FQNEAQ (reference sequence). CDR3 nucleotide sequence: TGTGCCAGCAGCTTTAAGTGGCAGGTCCCTCTCTATGGCTACACCTTC. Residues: CASSFKWQVPLYGYTF.